This T cell receptor (beta chain) was captured by sequencing in a study of blood T cell repertoires in COVID-19. Background on the study: Acute and convalescent COVID-19 samples came from the United States, Italy and Spain. Sample material is recorded as cDNA or gDNA derived from T cells, B-cell-depleted T cells, or PBMCs.

V gave up 5 bases and J gave up 4 bases; unmatched junction bases: 8. The CDR3 totals 16 residues. Germline-derived CDR1 and CDR2 are LNHDA and SQIVND (reference sequence). This clone was seen only once. Authors' data handling: Estimated nucleated cell counts came from reference gene primer amplification. The method was immunoSEQ multiplex PCR; TCRdb's version includes in-frame clones alone and lacks a portion of them. That table supplies the V and J calls and clone size; D and trimming were determined from the DNA. The sample carries 120,000 to 150,000 clones, about 80% recorded once. V is TRBV19 and J is TRBJ1-2, with TRBD1 identical over 12 bases. Sequenced material: peripheral blood. The receptor comes from a human donor in a cohort sampled during active COVID-19. The CDR3 nucleotides are TGTGCCAGTAGTCGGGGACAGGGGGCGGCCGGCTATGGCTACACCTTC. Translation gives CASSRGQGAAGYGYTF.